These 28 T cell receptor beta chains were all obtained from the same sample, sequenced in a study of blood T cell repertoires in COVID-19 (dated by TCRdb to the early 2020s). Libraries were made using the immunoSEQ multiplex PCR assay. In its TCRdb copy, this immuneACCESS table keeps in-frame sequences only and misses some clones. Where compared with another copy, unresolved V genes explain less than half of these, and the others have no known cause. The sample includes tens of thousands of clones, with 85% to 90% observed a single time. The top ten clones comprise 1.4% of the sample. Sequencing input: peripheral blood. The receptors stem from a man aged 60 to 69 with acute or convalescent COVID-19.

Concerning this clone itself: Different DNA sequences within this sample yield the same CDR3. The chain carries TRBV15 and TRBJ2-7; 8 bases map to TRBD2. This CDR3 spans 15 amino acids. V lost 0 bases to trimming and J lost 4 bases; unmatched junction nucleotides: 5. The V gene's germline CDR1 is LNHNV and CDR2 YYDKDF (reference sequence). CDR3 nucleotides: TGTGCCACCAGCAGAGATTTGAGCGGGAGTTACGAGCAGTACTTC. Amino acids: CATSRDLSGSYEQYF. The variable domain in full, with the rest retrieved from reference TRBV15 and TRBJ2-7, is DAMVIQNPRYQVTQFGKPVTLSCSQTLNHNVMYWYQQKSSQAPKLLFHYYDKDFNNEADTPDNFQSRRPNTSFCFLDIRSPGLGDTAMYLCATSRDLSGSYEQYFGPGTRLTVT.

This chain uses TRBV27 with TRBJ1-4; TRBD1 might be the D (6 bases). Germline values: CDR1 MNHEY, CDR2 SMNVEV (reference sequence). The CDR3 consists of 17 residues. Trimming pared 3 bases from V and 8 bases from J, leaving 22 bases between. Here the CDR3 DNA reads TGTGCCAGCAGTTTCTCCGGCAGACAGGCCAAGGGGGAAAAACTGTTTTTT. It specifies CASSFSGRQAKGEKLFF.

This chain links TRBV6-1 with TRBJ1-2; D is uncertain. V lost 3 bases and J 1 base, leaving 9 bases between the germline ends. This CDR3 has 14 amino acids. Germline loops: CDR1 MNHNS, CDR2 SASEGT. Here the CDR3 DNA reads TGTGCCAGCAGTGAGGGAGTGGGTAACTATGGCTACACCTTC. Encoded protein: CASSEGVGNYGYTF.

Details on this clone: An end of the junction does not agree with germline; a read error may underlie this. The chain uses TRBV6-2 or TRBV6-3 and TRBJ2-1; 12 bases are a match to TRBD2. The CDR3 runs to 11 residues. The germline V gene encodes CDR1 MNHEY and CDR2 SVGEGT. The CDR3 here is CASSPGLAGVF. The CDR3 nucleotides read TGTGCCAGCAGTCCGGGACTAGCGGGTGTCTTC.

The chain joins TRBV2 to TRBJ1-1; D remains ambiguous. The CDR3 runs 13 residues. The V end was cut by 1 base, the J end by 2 bases, with 5 bases between. Germline CDR1 SNHLY, CDR2 FYNNEI. The CDR3: CASSEVLNTEAFF. The CDR3 DNA follows: TGTGCCAGCAGTGAAGTTCTTAACACTGAAGCTTTCTTT.

The chain has TRBV25-1 and TRBJ1-4, with 10 nucleotides matching TRBD1. The CDR3 loop spans 15 amino acids. J lost 7 bases, V lost 6 bases, and 8 bases had no gene match. Germline values: CDR1 MGHDK, CDR2 SYGVNS. The CDR3, as DNA: TGTGCCAGCAGCGAACCCGGGACAGGGGTTGAAAAACTGTTTTTT. It yields the protein CASSEPGTGVEKLFF. The full variable domain, its missing parts supplied by reference TRBV25-1 and TRBJ1-4, is EADIYQTPRYLVIGTGKKITLECSQTMGHDKMYWYQQDPGMELHLIHYSYGVNSTEKGDLSSESTVSRIRTEHFPLTLESARPSHTSQYLCASSEPGTGVEKLFFGSGTQLSVL.

The V and J genes are TRBV23-1 and TRBJ2-1, with 11 bases identical to TRBD2. TRBV23-1 falls under the ORF class, with uncertain function. Unmatched junction bases numbered 16, after V lost 1 base and J lost 2 bases. CDR3 size: 21 residues. The CDR3 is CASSQFLGTPLAGGPYNEQFF. The CDR3 DNA sequence: TGCGCCAGCAGTCAATTTCTCGGGACTCCCCTAGCGGGAGGCCCCTACAATGAGCAGTTCTTC.

CDR3 nucleotide sequence: TGTGCCAGCTCTCAGCTTGTCGGGAGCTCCTACGAGCAGTACTTC. Translating it yields CASSQLVGSSYEQYF. The chain couples TRBV18 to TRBJ2-7; a possible D gene is TRBD2 (6 bases). Germline-derived CDR1 and CDR2 are KGHSH and LQKENI. V lost 6 bases to trimming and J lost 0 bases, with 15 bases between them. CDR3 length equals 15 residues.

The count of this clone is one. V is TRBV19 and J is TRBJ1-5; 11 bases match TRBD1. The CDR3 contains 16 residues. V lost 5 bases and J lost 2; bases outside the gene matches: 5. CDR1 is LNHDA and CDR2 is SQIVND in the germline V gene (reference sequence). In DNA, the CDR3 is TGTGCCAGTAGTGGGGACAGGGGGAACGGCAATCAGCCCCAGCATTTT. Translation: CASSGDRGNGNQPQHF.

The chain carries TRBV6-5 and TRBJ2-5; 11 bases agree with TRBD2. V dropped 2 bases and J dropped 2; count of bases not matched to a gene: 4. The CDR3 totals 16 residues. Germline V CDR1 and CDR2: MNHEY, SVGAGI. DNA for the CDR3: TGTGCCAGCAGTTACCCTGGACTAGCGGGTCAAGAGACCCAGTACTTC. This codes for CASSYPGLAGQETQYF.

The chain links TRBV7-3 to TRBJ2-5, with TRBD2 matching over 9 bases. The CDR3 extends over 15 amino acids. CDR1 and CDR2 from the germline V gene are SGHTA and FQGTGA. The trim removed 5 bases at V and 4 bases at J, leaving 8 bases unmatched. The CDR3 region has the DNA TGTGCCAGCAGCCCCCTAGCGGGAATCCCAGAGACCCAGTACTTC. It is translated as CASSPLAGIPETQYF.

J is TRBJ1-2 and V is TRBV19, with D perhaps TRBD1 (6 bases). This CDR3 is built from 15 residues. Germline values: CDR1 LNHDA, CDR2 SQIVND (reference sequence). Between the trimmed V and J ends, which lost 1 base and 2 bases, there was a span of 11 bases. The CDR3 loop reads CASSIGGRLNYGYTF. CDR3 DNA sequence: TGTGCCAGTAGTATAGGGGGGCGCCTGAACTATGGCTACACCTTC.

V is TRBV30 and J is TRBJ2-7, with 9 positions matching TRBD1. Germline values: CDR1 GTSNPN, CDR2 SVGIG (reference sequence). With 7 bases clipped from V and 2 bases from J, the junction kept 6 bases outside the gene matches. This CDR3 has 13 amino acids. This chain's CDR3 is CAFRQGGPYEQYF. In DNA, the CDR3 is TGTGCCTTTCGACAGGGGGGTCCCTACGAGCAGTACTTC.

CDR3 region: CSVEQSHEQYF. In DNA, the CDR3 is TGCAGCGTTGAACAGTCCCACGAGCAGTACTTC. The V and J genes are TRBV29-1 and TRBJ2-7; the D is unclear. The CDR3 is 11 amino acids. Germline V lookup: CDR1 SQVTM, CDR2 ANQGSEA. V dropped 2 bases and J dropped 5 bases, with 7 bases sitting between them.

This rearrangement joins TRBV7-2 to TRBJ1-5, with 7 bases lining up with TRBD1. The CDR3 sequence is 14 residues long. J lost 7 bases, V lost 3 bases, and 6 bases had no gene match. From germline, CDR1 is SGHTA and CDR2 FQGNSA. The CDR3 nucleotides read TGTGCCAGCAGCTTTAGGACAGGAGGACAGCCCCAGCATTTT. As protein: CASSFRTGGQPQHF.

This sequence joins TRBV5-5 and TRBJ1-5, with D unresolved. V lost 3 bases to trimming and J lost 3 bases, with 16 bases between them. CDR3 length: 16 amino acids. Germline V gene data show CDR1 as SGHKS and CDR2 as YYEKEE (reference sequence). The CDR3 bases are TGTGCCAGCAGCTCGGATGGACTGCAGCTCAATCAGCCCCAGCATTTT. Its protein product is CASSSDGLQLNQPQHF.

This clone has only one observation. The genes are TRBV28 and TRBJ1-5; a weak D match, TRBD1 (5 bases). V was trimmed by 8 bases and J by 0 bases, leaving 20 bases between them. The CDR3 is 17 amino acids. Per the germline V gene, CDR1 is MDHEN and CDR2 is SYDVKM. The CDR3, as DNA: TGTGCCAGCGGGGGGGTAGCGGGAGAAAATAGCAATCAGCCCCAGCATTTT. This codes for CASGGVAGENSNQPQHF.

The chain joins TRBV29-1 to TRBJ1-4; TRBD1 matches at 10 bases. CDR3 size: 13 residues. J was trimmed by 8 bases and V by 6 bases; bases with no gene match: 6. Germline V gene sequence: CDR1 SQVTM, CDR2 ANQGSEA. CDR3 bases: TGCAGCGTAACGGGACAGGGGACCGAAAAACTGTTTTTT. Translating it yields CSVTGQGTEKLFF.

The chain joins TRBV7-2 to TRBJ2-1; TRBD2 matches 14 bases. V lost 5 bases to trimming and J lost 9 bases; unmatched junction nucleotides: 9. The germline CDR1 and CDR2 sequences are SGHTA and FQGNSA. CDR3 length equals 16 residues. CDR3 coding DNA: TGTGCCAGCAGCAAAACCGGGACTAGCGGGAGCGGTGAGCAGTTCTTC. This encodes CASSKTGTSGSGEQFF. The whole variable domain, filled in from reference TRBV7-2 and TRBJ2-1, reads GAGVSQSPSNKVTEKGKDVELRCDPISGHTALYWYRQSLGQGLEFLIYFQGNSAPDKSGLPSDRFSAERTGGSVSTLTIQRTQQEDSAVYLCASSKTGTSGSGEQFFGPGTRLTVL.

The V gene is TRBV30, the J gene TRBJ1-5, with unresolved D. CDR3 size: 13 residues. Germline lookup yields CDR1 GTSNPN and CDR2 SVGIG (reference sequence). The germline V and J ends were trimmed by 3 bases and 1 base, with 7 bases remaining between them. The chain's CDR3 is CAWSRLSNQPQHF. In DNA form, the CDR3 reads TGTGCCTGGAGCCGTCTCAGCAATCAGCCCCAGCATTTT. Full variable domain (remainder filled in from reference TRBV30 and TRBJ1-5): SQTIHQWPATLVQPVGSPLSLECTVEGTSNPNLYWYRQAAGRGLQLLFYSVGIGQISSEVPQNLSASRPQDRQFILSSKKLLLSDSGFYLCAWSRLSNQPQHFGDGTRLSIL.

The gene calls are TRBV6-2 or TRBV6-3 and TRBJ2-6; no clear D gene. Germline loops: CDR1 MNHEY, CDR2 SVGEGT. Between the trimmed V and J ends, which lost 0 bases and 1 base, there was a span of 4 bases. The CDR3 is 15 residues long. The CDR3 reads CASSYSGSGANVLTF. CDR3 coding DNA: TGTGCCAGCAGTTACTCCGGGTCTGGGGCCAACGTCCTGACTTTC.

The rearrangement joins TRBV4-1 to TRBJ2-5, with a weak D call TRBD2 (6 bases). V was clipped by 3 bases and J by 4 bases, with 18 bases between them. CDR1 is MGHRA and CDR2 is YSYEKL in the germline V gene. This CDR3 is 16 amino acids long. The CDR3 sequence: CASSQGGSKASETQYF. The CDR3 DNA reads as TGCGCCAGCAGCCAGGGGGGTTCTAAGGCGTCAGAGACCCAGTACTTC.

J is TRBJ1-5 and V is TRBV4-2; possibly TRBD1 for D (6 bases). The V and J ends lost 4 bases and 0 bases respectively, with 19 bases between them. The CDR3 extends over 18 amino acids. The V gene's germline CDR1 is LGHNA and CDR2 YNFKEQ. CDR3 sequence: CASSLGQTPPHSNQPQHF. The CDR3 DNA is TGTGCCAGCAGCCTAGGACAGACACCTCCTCATAGCAATCAGCCCCAGCATTTT.

The V gene is TRBV9, the J gene TRBJ2-2, with TRBD1 identical over 7 bases. Per the germline V gene, CDR1 is SGDLS and CDR2 is YYNGEE. This CDR3 comprises 16 residues. V was clipped by 4 bases and J by 0 bases; unmatched bases: 6. CDR3 nucleotides: TGTGCCAGCAGCTCCAGGACAGGTCCGAACACCGGGGAGCTGTTTTTT. This gives the protein CASSSRTGPNTGELFF.

The chain has TRBV29-1 and TRBJ2-1; D is uncertain. V was trimmed by 5 bases and J by 9 bases, leaving 8 bases between them. The CDR3 contains 10 residues. Germline CDR1 and CDR2: SQVTM and ANQGSEA. The CDR3 sequence is CSVRHGEQFF. The CDR3 DNA follows: TGCAGCGTTCGACATGGTGAGCAGTTCTTC.

This rearrangement joins TRBV19 to TRBJ2-2, with 7 nucleotides matching TRBD1. The V gene end was trimmed by 5 bases and the J gene end by 0 bases; junction bases not matched to a gene: 3. Germline V gene data show CDR1 as LNHDA and CDR2 as SQIVND (reference sequence). The CDR3 extends over 15 amino acids. CDR3 DNA sequence: TGTGCCAGTAGTTACAGGGGCCCGAACACCGGGGAGCTGTTTTTT. It is translated as CASSYRGPNTGELFF. Complete variable domain (other parts from reference TRBV19 and TRBJ2-2): DGGITQSPKYLFRKEGQNVTLSCEQNLNHDAMYWYRQDPGQGLRLIYYSQIVNDFQKGDIAEGYSVSREKKESFPLTVTSAQKNPTAFYLCASSYRGPNTGELFFGEGSRLTVL.

The chain couples TRBV4-1 to TRBJ1-2; tentatively, D is TRBD1 (5 bases). The germline V gene encodes CDR1 MGHRA and CDR2 YSYEKL. This CDR3 is built from 15 residues. V lost 2 bases and J lost 4, with 14 bases in between. CDR3 sequence: CASSQMTDSPYGYTF. CDR3 coding DNA: TGCGCCAGCAGCCAAATGACTGACAGCCCCTATGGCTACACCTTC.

The chain employs TRBV29-1 and TRBJ1-2; 11 bases match TRBD1. The CDR3 runs 15 residues. V was pared by 5 bases and J by 5 bases, with 10 bases of the junction left unmatched. Looked up from germline, CDR1 is SQVTM and CDR2 is ANQGSEA. In DNA, the CDR3 is TGCAGCGTTCCCGGACAGGGGGCGGTTCTGTATGGCTACACCTTC. Protein sequence: CSVPGQGAVLYGYTF.